This TCR beta chain was recorded in a study of cytomegalovirus exposure and HLA in healthy donors. Background on the study: Out of 398 genotyped donors, about 80% belonged to the Caucasian-associated ancestry cluster. General study points: Donors belonging to an Asian-associated ancestry cluster reportedly showed fewer N-insertions in productive TCRs than the roughly 670-donor mean, according to what a later analysis found. TCR beta V segments were, for the most part, productive about 87% or about 30% of the time in an earlier analysis. Whilst most TCR sequences proved rare, a subset of public TCRs occurred across many donors.

Vbeta (60) and Jbeta (13) primers were used in the PCR. Sequenced by immunoSEQ multiplex PCR; TCRdb stores in-frame clones only, minus some. The sample contains some 200,000 clones, about 80% of which appear only once. About this clone itself: What it recognizes is unknown.

The sequencing sample was made of PBMCs. The clonotype was recovered from a man aged 18 to 30 in good health and CMV-seronegative.

CDR3 DNA: TGTGCCAGCAGCTTGCGGACTAGCGGGGCTACCTACGAGCAGTACTTC. Translation: CASSLRTSGATYEQYF. V usage is TRBV5-5 and J usage is TRBJ2-7; 12 bases align to TRBD2. Per germline, CDR1 SGHKS and CDR2 YYEKEE (reference sequence). The length of the CDR3 is 16 residues. Trimming removed 1 base from V and 2 bases from J; junction bases left unmatched: 4. Supplemented by reference TRBV5-5 and TRBJ2-7, the full variable domain reads DAGVTQSPTHLIKTRGQQVTLRCSPISGHKSVSWYQQVLGQGPQFIFQYYEKEERGRGNFPDRFSARQFPNYSSELNVNALLLGDSALYLCASSLRTSGATYEQYFGPGTRLTVT.